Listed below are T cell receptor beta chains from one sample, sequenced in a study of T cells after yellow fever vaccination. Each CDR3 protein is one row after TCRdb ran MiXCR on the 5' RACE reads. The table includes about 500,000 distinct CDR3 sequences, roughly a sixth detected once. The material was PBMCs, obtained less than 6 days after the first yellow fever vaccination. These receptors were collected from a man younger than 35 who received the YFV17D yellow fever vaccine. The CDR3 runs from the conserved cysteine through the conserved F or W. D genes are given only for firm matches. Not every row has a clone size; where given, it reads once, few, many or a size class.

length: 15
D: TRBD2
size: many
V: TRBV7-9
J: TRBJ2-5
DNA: TGTGCCAGCAGCCTGACTAGCGGGGGTCAAGAGACCCAGTACTTC
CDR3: CASSLTSGGQETQYF

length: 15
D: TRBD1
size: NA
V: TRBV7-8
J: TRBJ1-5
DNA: TGTGCCAGCAGCATAGGACAGGGGGCAGGTCAGCCCCAGCATTTT
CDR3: CASSIGQGAGQPQHF

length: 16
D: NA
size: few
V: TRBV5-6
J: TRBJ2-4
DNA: TGTGCCAGCAGCTCAAAGGGGCCAGCGGTCAAAAACATTCAGTACTTC
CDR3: CASSSKGPAVKNIQYF

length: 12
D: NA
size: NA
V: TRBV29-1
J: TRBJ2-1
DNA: TGCAGCGTTGGTTTCCAGGCCAATGAGCAGTTCTTC
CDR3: CSVGFQANEQFF

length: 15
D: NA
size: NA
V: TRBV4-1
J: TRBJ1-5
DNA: TGCGCCAGCAGCCGTTACAGTTATAGCAATCAGCCCCAGCATTTT
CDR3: CASSRYSYSNQPQHF

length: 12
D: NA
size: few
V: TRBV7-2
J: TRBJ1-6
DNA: TGTGCCAGCAGGCGAATGGGTTCACCCCTCCACTTT
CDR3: CASRRMGSPLHF

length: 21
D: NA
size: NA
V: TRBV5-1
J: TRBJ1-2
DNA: TGCGCCAGCAGCTTGTTTAGGGATCCTAGGGACGGGAGCGTCGTTAACTATGGCTACACCTTC
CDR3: CASSLFRDPRDGSVVNYGYTF

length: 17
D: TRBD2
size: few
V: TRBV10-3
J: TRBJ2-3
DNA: TGTGCCATCAGTGAGCCGGGACTAGCGGGGGGCACAGATACGCAGTATTTT
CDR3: CAISEPGLAGGTDTQYF

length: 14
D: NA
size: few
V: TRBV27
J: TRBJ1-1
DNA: TGTGCCAGCAGTTTCACACCCGACAGGCCGGGGGCTTTCTTT
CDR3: CASSFTPDRPGAFF

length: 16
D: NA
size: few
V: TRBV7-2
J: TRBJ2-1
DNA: TGTGCCAGCAGCCTTGGAATGCAGGGGTCCTACAATGAGCAGTTCTTC
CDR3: CASSLGMQGSYNEQFF

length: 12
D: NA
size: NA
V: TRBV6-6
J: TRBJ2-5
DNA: TGTGCCAGCAGTCGGCCCGGAGAGTCCCAGTACTTC
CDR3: CASSRPGESQYF

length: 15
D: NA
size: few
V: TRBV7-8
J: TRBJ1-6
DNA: TGTGCCAGCAGCCCCTCGGCCGTGTGGAATTCACCCCTCCACTTT
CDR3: CASSPSAVWNSPLHF

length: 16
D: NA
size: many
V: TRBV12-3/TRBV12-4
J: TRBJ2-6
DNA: TGTGCCAGCAGTTTTAGGGGTATTGCTGGGGCCAACGTCCTGACTTTC
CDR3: CASSFRGIAGANVLTF

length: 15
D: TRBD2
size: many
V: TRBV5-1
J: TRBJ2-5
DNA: TGCGCCAGCAGCTTGGGAGCGGGGGCTCAAGAGACCCAGTACTTC
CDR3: CASSLGAGAQETQYF

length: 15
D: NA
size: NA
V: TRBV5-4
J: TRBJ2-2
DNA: TGTGCCAGCAGCAACCCCGCCGGGACATCCGGGGAGCTGTTTTTT
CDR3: CASSNPAGTSGELFF

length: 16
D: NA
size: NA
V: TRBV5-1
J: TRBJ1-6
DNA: TGCGCCAGCAGCTTGAGACTCGGACGGTATCATTCACCCCTCCACTTT
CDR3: CASSLRLGRYHSPLHF

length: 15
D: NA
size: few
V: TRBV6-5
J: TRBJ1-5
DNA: TGTGCCAGCACTTCCTGGAAAGTTAGCAATCAGCCCCAGCATTTT
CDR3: CASTSWKVSNQPQHF

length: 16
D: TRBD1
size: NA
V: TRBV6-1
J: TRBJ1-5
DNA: TGTGCCAGCAGGAAATTGACAGGGGGTATGGTTCAGCCCCAGCATTTT
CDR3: CASRKLTGGMVQPQHF

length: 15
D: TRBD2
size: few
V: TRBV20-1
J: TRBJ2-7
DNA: TGCAGTGCTTCGGCTAGCGGGGGGGCTGGATACGAGCAGTACTTC
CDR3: CSASASGGAGYEQYF

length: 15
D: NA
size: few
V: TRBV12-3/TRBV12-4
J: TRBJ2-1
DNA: TGTGCCAGCAGGGCTGACATGGGGGGCTACAATGAGCAGTTCTTC
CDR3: CASRADMGGYNEQFF

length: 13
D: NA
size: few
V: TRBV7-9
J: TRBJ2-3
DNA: TGTGCCAGCAGCCTGGGGCGGGACGATACGCAGTATTTT
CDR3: CASSLGRDDTQYF

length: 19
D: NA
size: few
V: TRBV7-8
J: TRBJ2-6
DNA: TGTGCCAGCAGCTTAATTCGCCGAGCTAAAAGGACGGGGGCCAACGTCCTGACTTTC
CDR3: CASSLIRRAKRTGANVLTF

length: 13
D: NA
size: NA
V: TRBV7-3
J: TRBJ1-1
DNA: TGTGCCAGCAGCAATCCCCCGAACACTGAAGCTTTCTTT
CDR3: CASSNPPNTEAFF

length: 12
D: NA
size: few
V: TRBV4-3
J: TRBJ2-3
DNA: TGCGCCAGCAGCCAAGATGGGGATACGCAGTATTTT
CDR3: CASSQDGDTQYF

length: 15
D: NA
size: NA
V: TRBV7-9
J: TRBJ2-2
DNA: TGTGCCGCTACCTCCGGGGCCGCGAACACCGGGGAGCTGTTTTTT
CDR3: CAATSGAANTGELFF

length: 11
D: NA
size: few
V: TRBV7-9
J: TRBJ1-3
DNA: TGTGCCAGCAGCTTCGGAAAGGCCATATATTTT
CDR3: CASSFGKAIYF

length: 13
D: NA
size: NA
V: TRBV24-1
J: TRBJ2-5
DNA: TGTGCCACCAGTGACGGGGCGGAGGAGACCCAGTACTTC
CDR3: CATSDGAEETQYF

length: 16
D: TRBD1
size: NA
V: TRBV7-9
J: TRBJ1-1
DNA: TGTGCCAGCAGCTCTAAAACAGGGGCTCTCCACACTGAAGCTTTCTTT
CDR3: CASSSKTGALHTEAFF

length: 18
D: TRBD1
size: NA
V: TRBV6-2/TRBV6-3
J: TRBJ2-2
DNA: TGTGCCAGCAGTTACCGATGGATGGGACAGCAGAACACCGGGGAGCTGTTTTTT
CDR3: CASSYRWMGQQNTGELFF

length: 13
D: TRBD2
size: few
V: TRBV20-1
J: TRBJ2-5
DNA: TGCAGTGCTTATTACGGGGGGGCGGAGACCCAGTACTTC
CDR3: CSAYYGGAETQYF

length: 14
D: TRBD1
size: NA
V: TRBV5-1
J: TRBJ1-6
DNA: TGCGCCAGCAGTATAGACAGGGTAAAATCACCCCTCCACTTT
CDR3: CASSIDRVKSPLHF

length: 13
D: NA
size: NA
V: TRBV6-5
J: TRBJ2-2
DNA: TGTGCCAGCAGTTACGGGACGGCCGGGGAGCTGTTTTTT
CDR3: CASSYGTAGELFF

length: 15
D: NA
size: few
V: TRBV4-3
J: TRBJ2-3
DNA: TGCGCCAGCAGCGGTGACAGGTTAACCACAGATACGCAGTATTTT
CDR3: CASSGDRLTTDTQYF

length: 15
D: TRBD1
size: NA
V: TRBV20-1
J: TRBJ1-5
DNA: TGCAGTGCTACCCTCGGGACAGGGGTCATGCAGCCCCAGCATTTT
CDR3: CSATLGTGVMQPQHF

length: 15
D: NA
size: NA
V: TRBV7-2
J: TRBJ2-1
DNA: TGTGCCAGCAGCTTAGGGCTGCCCGCATACAATGAGCAGTTCTTC
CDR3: CASSLGLPAYNEQFF

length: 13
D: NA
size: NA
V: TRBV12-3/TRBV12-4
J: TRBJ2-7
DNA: TGTGCCAGCAGTTTGGCCCAAACCTACGAGCAGTACTTC
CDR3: CASSLAQTYEQYF

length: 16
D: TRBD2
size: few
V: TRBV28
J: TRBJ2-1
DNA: TGTGCCAGCAGTTCGGGGGGGGCGAACCCCTTGTATGAGCAGTTCTTC
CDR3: CASSSGGANPLYEQFF

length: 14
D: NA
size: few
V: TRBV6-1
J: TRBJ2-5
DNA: TGTGCCAGCAGTGTTGGGACTTACCAAGAGACCCAGTACTTC
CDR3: CASSVGTYQETQYF

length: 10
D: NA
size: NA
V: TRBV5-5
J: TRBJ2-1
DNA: TGTGCCACCCCGGGTCATGAGCAGTTCTTC
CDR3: CATPGHEQFF

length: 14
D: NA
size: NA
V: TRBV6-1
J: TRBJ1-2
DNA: TGTGCCAGCAGACCCCCGGGACATGCGGGAGGCTACACCTTC
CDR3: CASRPPGHAGGYTF

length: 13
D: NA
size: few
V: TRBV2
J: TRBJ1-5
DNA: TGTGCCAGCGGGGATAATGGGGATCAGCCCCAGCATTTT
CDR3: CASGDNGDQPQHF

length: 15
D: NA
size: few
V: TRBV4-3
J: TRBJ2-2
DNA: TGCGCCAGCAGCCAAGACTTCCCGGAGGGCGGGGAGCTGTTTTTT
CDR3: CASSQDFPEGGELFF

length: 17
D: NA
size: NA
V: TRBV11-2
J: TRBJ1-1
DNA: TGTGCCAGCAGCTTAGATGGAGGGGGTGGAAGGAACACTGAAGCTTTCTTT
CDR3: CASSLDGGGGRNTEAFF

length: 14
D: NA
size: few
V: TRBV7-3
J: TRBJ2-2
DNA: TGTGCCAGCAGCAAAGACAGGTTGGACGGGGAGCTGTTTTTT
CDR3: CASSKDRLDGELFF

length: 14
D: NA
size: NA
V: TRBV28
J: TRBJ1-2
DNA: TGTGCCAGCAGTTTATCAGGAATCGGCTATGGCTACACCTTC
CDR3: CASSLSGIGYGYTF

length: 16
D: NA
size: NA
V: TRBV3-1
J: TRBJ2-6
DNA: TGTGCCAGCAGCCAAGTTTTCGGGGCTGGGGCCAACGTCCTGACTTTC
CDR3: CASSQVFGAGANVLTF

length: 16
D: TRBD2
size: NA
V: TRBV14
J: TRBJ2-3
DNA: TGTGCCAGCAGCCCTATAGGCGGGGGGGTCACAGATACGCAGTATTTT
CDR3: CASSPIGGGVTDTQYF

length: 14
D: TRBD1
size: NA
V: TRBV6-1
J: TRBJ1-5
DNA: TGTGCCAGCAGTAGCAGGGGGCCGAATCAGCCCCAGCATTTT
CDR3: CASSSRGPNQPQHF

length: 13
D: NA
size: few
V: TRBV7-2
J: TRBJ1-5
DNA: TGTGCCAGCAGCTTAGCGAGGCGGCAGCCCCAGCATTTT
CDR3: CASSLARRQPQHF

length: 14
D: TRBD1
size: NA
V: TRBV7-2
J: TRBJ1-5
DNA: TGTGCCAGCAGCCTTCCAGGGGGAGAACAGCCCCAGCATTTT
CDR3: CASSLPGGEQPQHF

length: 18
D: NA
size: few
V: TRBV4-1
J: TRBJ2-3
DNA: TGCGCCAGCAGCCCCCGATTAAGGGTTAGCGGATACACAGATACGCAGTATTTT
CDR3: CASSPRLRVSGYTDTQYF

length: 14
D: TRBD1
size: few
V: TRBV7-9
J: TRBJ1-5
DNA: TGTGCCAGCAGCCAGGACAGGTTCAATCAGCCCCAGCATTTT
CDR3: CASSQDRFNQPQHF

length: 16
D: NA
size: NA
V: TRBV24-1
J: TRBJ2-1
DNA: TGTGCCACCAGTGACAACGGGGTCGGCACAGGCAATGAGCAGTTCTTC
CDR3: CATSDNGVGTGNEQFF

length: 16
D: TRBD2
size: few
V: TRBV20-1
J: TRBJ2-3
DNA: TGCAGTGCTAGGGCCAATAGCGGGGCGTCGACAGATACGCAGTATTTT
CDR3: CSARANSGASTDTQYF

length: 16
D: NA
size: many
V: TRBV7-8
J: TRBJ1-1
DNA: TGTGCCAGCAGCTTAGTCTCGCAGGGCCTGAACACTGAAGCTTTCTTT
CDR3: CASSLVSQGLNTEAFF

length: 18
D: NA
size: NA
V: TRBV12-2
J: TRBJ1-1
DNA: TGTGCAAGTCGCTTAGCGAGGCTCGGTAGGGGGCGGGAAACTGAAGCTTTCTTT
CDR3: CASRLARLGRGRETEAFF

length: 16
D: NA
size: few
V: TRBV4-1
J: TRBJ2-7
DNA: TGCGCCAGCAGCCCGGAAGGGGGGCTGCTGTTTGGCGAGCAGTACTTC
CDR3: CASSPEGGLLFGEQYF

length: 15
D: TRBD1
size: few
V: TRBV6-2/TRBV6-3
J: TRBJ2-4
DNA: TGTGCCACCTCAGACAGGGGCCTAGCCAAAAACATTCAGTACTTC
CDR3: CATSDRGLAKNIQYF

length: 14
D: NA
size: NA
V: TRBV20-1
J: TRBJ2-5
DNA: TGCAGTGCTAGAGGGGACGTAATACAAGAGACCCAGTACTTC
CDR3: CSARGDVIQETQYF

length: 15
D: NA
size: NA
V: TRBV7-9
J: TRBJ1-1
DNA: TGTGCCAGCAGCTTATCTATGGCACCGAACACTGAAGCTTTCTTT
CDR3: CASSLSMAPNTEAFF